These 24 T cell receptor beta chains came from one sample sequenced in a study of blood T cell repertoires in COVID-19. Method: immunoSEQ multiplex PCR; TCRdb's copy keeps in-frame clones and lacks some. The sample consists of over 75,000 clones, approximately 80% of them appearing once. Sequenced: peripheral blood. Source of these receptors: a man aged 65 to 85 with acute or convalescent COVID-19.

V gene TRBV10-3 combines with J gene TRBJ1-2; 8 positions agree with TRBD1. Germline V gene data show CDR1 as ENHRY and CDR2 as SYGVKD. The trim removed 2 bases at V and 4 bases at J, leaving 3 bases unmatched. The CDR3 length is 14 residues. The CDR3, as DNA: TGTGCCATCAGTGAGGCTGGGACAGGCTATGGCTACACCTTC. Amino acids: CAISEAGTGYGYTF.

The chain couples TRBV20-1 to TRBJ2-1; TRBD1 might be the D (5 bases). Germline V gene data show CDR1 as DFQATT and CDR2 as SNEGSKA (reference sequence). The CDR3 is 11 residues long. V lost 5 bases to trimming and J lost 7 bases, with 9 bases between them. The CDR3 here is CSAPGWNEQFF. DNA of the CDR3: TGCAGTGCTCCAGGGTGGAATGAGCAGTTCTTC.

This clone was observed a handful of times. This sequence joins TRBV5-1 and TRBJ2-7, with 12 bases lining up with TRBD1. The CDR3 consists of 14 residues. Germline values: CDR1 SGHRS, CDR2 YFSETQ. J lost 5 bases, V lost 5 bases, and 5 bases had no gene match. DNA for the CDR3: TGCGCCAGCAGACCCGGGACAGGGGGCAACGAGCAGTACTTC. Its translation is CASRPGTGGNEQYF. Supplemented by reference TRBV5-1 and TRBJ2-7, the full variable domain reads KAGVTQTPRYLIKTRGQQVTLSCSPISGHRSVSWYQQTPGQGLQFLFEYFSETQRNKGNFPGRFSGRQFSNSRSEMNVSTLELGDSALYLCASRPGTGGNEQYFGPGTRLTVT.

The J gene is TRBJ2-3, the V gene TRBV5-1; D possibly corresponds to TRBD2 (6 bases). The CDR3 has 16 amino acids. V lost 0 bases and J 6 bases, leaving 17 bases between the germline ends. Germline V lookup: CDR1 SGHRS, CDR2 YFSETQ. CDR3 sequence reads: CASSLVEGSGVDTQYF. CDR3 bases: TGCGCCAGCAGCTTGGTTGAGGGGTCGGGGGTCGATACGCAGTATTTT. The whole variable domain, remainder taken from reference TRBV5-1 and TRBJ2-3, is KAGVTQTPRYLIKTRGQQVTLSCSPISGHRSVSWYQQTPGQGLQFLFEYFSETQRNKGNFPGRFSGRQFSNSRSEMNVSTLELGDSALYLCASSLVEGSGVDTQYFGPGTRLTVL.

The gene calls are TRBV2 and TRBJ2-1; no firm D call. The CDR3 covers 14 residues. V was trimmed by 3 bases and J by 2 bases, leaving 8 bases between them. From germline, CDR1 is SNHLY and CDR2 FYNNEI. The CDR3 region has the DNA TGTGCCAGCAGTGATCGCCCTACCTACAATGAGCAGTTCTTC. Its translation: CASSDRPTYNEQFF.

The chain is built from TRBV5-1 and TRBJ1-2, with a weak D call TRBD1 (5 bases). This CDR3 comprises 15 residues. Germline CDR1 is SGHRS and CDR2 is YFSETQ. V lost 4 bases and J 1 base, leaving 14 bases between the germline ends. CDR3 DNA sequence: TGCGCCAGCAGCAAGGGTTCAGGGATTAACTATGGCTACACCTTC. Amino acid sequence: CASSKGSGINYGYTF.

The rearrangement links TRBV11-2 to TRBJ2-2, with D possibly being TRBD1 (7 bases). Germline CDR1 SGHAT, CDR2 FQNNGV. This CDR3 has 14 amino acids. The V end was cut by 3 bases, the J end by 4 bases, with 9 bases between. CDR3 in amino acids: CASSFQGGTGELFF. The CDR3 bases are TGTGCCAGCAGCTTCCAGGGGGGCACCGGGGAGCTGTTTTTT.

The V call is TRBV6-5, the J call TRBJ2-1, with D unclear. The V gene lost 0 bases and the J gene lost 2 bases, with 11 bases spanning the gap. The germline CDR1 and CDR2 sequences are MNHEY and SVGAGI. The CDR3 sequence is 16 residues long. As DNA, the CDR3 is TGTGCCAGCAGTTACTCGCAGTACACCCCCTACAATGAGCAGTTCTTC. Translated, it gives CASSYSQYTPYNEQFF.

J is TRBJ1-4 and V is TRBV19, with TRBD1 matching over 8 bases. V shed 6 bases and J 6 bases; nucleotides not matched to a gene: 6. Germline V gene data show CDR1 as LNHDA and CDR2 as SQIVND (reference sequence). There are 14 residues in the CDR3. Here the CDR3 DNA reads TGTGCCAGTAGACCCCAGGGGGCGGATGAAAAACTGTTTTTT. As protein: CASRPQGADEKLFF.

V and J are TRBV19 and TRBJ2-3; 8 nucleotides align to TRBD1. There are 16 residues in the CDR3. V was clipped by 4 bases and J by 0 bases; unmatched bases: 6. Per the germline V gene, CDR1 is LNHDA and CDR2 is SQIVND (reference sequence). CDR3 sequence (DNA): TGTGCCAGTAGTAAAGATTGGACAGGGAGCACAGATACGCAGTATTTT. Protein: CASSKDWTGSTDTQYF.

The CDR3 spells CASTAGNQPQHF. The CDR3 coding sequence is TGTGCCAGCACCGCGGGCAATCAGCCCCAGCATTTT. This chain joins TRBV28 and TRBJ1-5; no clear D gene. The germline V gene has CDR1 MDHEN and CDR2 SYDVKM. The CDR3 is 12 residues long. V was cut by 7 bases and J by 2 bases, with 6 bases left in between.

V gene TRBV18 combines with J gene TRBJ1-1, with unresolved D. V lost 5 bases and J 1 base, leaving 8 bases between the germline ends. The CDR3 has 13 residues. The germline V gene encodes CDR1 KGHSH and CDR2 LQKENI. This CDR3 reads CASSVGPNTEAFF. As DNA, the CDR3 is TGTGCCAGCTCAGTCGGTCCGAACACTGAAGCTTTCTTT.

CDR3 region: CSVARANTEAFF. The CDR3 DNA sequence: TGCAGCGTGGCCAGGGCTAACACTGAAGCTTTCTTT. This sequence joins TRBV29-1 and TRBJ1-1, with a tentative D call TRBD1 (5 bases). V lost 6 bases, J lost 2 bases, and 10 bases lay in between. Germline assignment: CDR1 SQVTM and CDR2 ANQGSEA. This CDR3 has 12 residues.

V usage is TRBV6-5 and J usage is TRBJ1-3; maybe TRBD1 (6 bases). CDR3 length equals 14 residues. Germline V lookup: CDR1 MNHEY, CDR2 SVGAGI. The CDR3 reads CATPGAGSGNTIYF. In DNA form, the CDR3 reads TGTGCGACGCCAGGGGCAGGCTCTGGAAACACCATATATTTT.

The chain uses TRBV11-2 and TRBJ2-1; no definite D call. Germline V gene data show CDR1 as SGHAT and CDR2 as FQNNGV. V lost 3 bases and J lost 6, with 6 bases in between. The CDR3 is 12 residues long. The CDR3 sequence: CASSLASNEQFF. The CDR3 DNA is TGTGCCAGCAGCTTGGCTAGCAATGAGCAGTTCTTC.

The chain joins TRBV28 to TRBJ2-7; 9 nucleotides align to TRBD2. Germline trimming cut 2 bases from V and 2 bases from J; bases unmatched to any gene: 4. CDR1 is MDHEN, CDR2 SYDVKM, per germline. The CDR3 length is 15 residues. The CDR3 coding sequence is TGTGCCAGCAGTTTAATGGGACTAGCAGCCTACGAGCAGTACTTC. This codes for CASSLMGLAAYEQYF.

J is TRBJ1-5 and V is TRBV5-6; D is perhaps TRBD1 (6 bases). This CDR3 has 13 residues. CDR1 and CDR2 from the germline V gene are SGHDT and YYEEEE. Trimming took off 2 bases at V and 11 bases at J, with 14 bases between the two ends. The CDR3 DNA reads TGTGCCAGCAGCTTAGGTGGGGGCTGGGCCCAGCATTTT. Encoded protein: CASSLGGGWAQHF.

The chain recombines TRBV18 with TRBJ1-5, with D maybe TRBD1 (6 bases). CDR1 and CDR2 (germline): KGHSH, LQKENI. Between the trimmed V and J ends, which lost 5 bases and 5 bases, there was a span of 13 bases. This CDR3 has 14 residues. In nucleotides, the CDR3 is TGTGCCAGCTCAGCGCAGGGGACGGATCAGCCCCAGCATTTT. It specifies CASSAQGTDQPQHF.

The chain carries TRBV23-1 and TRBJ2-2, with a tentative D call TRBD2 (6 bases). TRBV23-1 carries the ORF label, with uncertain function. The CDR3 is 17 residues long. V was trimmed by 2 bases and J by 4 bases, leaving 17 bases between them. As DNA, the CDR3 is TGCGCCAGCAGTCAAAGGGTCGAAGCAGCGGGCACCGGGGAGCTGTTTTTT. Translated: CASSQRVEAAGTGELFF.

This chain connects TRBV27 to TRBJ2-7, with D possibly TRBD2 on 5 matching bases. Per the germline V gene, CDR1 is MNHEY and CDR2 is SMNVEV (reference sequence). The CDR3 sequence is 13 residues long. V lost 5 bases to trimming and J lost 2 bases, with 10 bases between them. The CDR3 region is CASSRGFAYEQYV. CDR3 in DNA: TGTGCCAGCAGTCGCGGGTTCGCCTACGAGCAGTACGTC.

V gene TRBV5-6 combines with J gene TRBJ1-6, with 7 nucleotides matching TRBD1. The V gene's germline CDR1 is SGHDT and CDR2 YYEEEE. Unmatched junction bases numbered 5, after V lost 1 base and J lost 7 bases. This CDR3 comprises 15 residues. The CDR3 here is CASSLRRGLNSPLHF. The CDR3 nucleotides are TGTGCCAGCAGCTTGAGGAGGGGGCTGAATTCACCCCTCCACTTT.

The rearrangement links TRBV12-3 or TRBV12-4 to TRBJ2-5; no clear D. The length of the CDR3 is 13 residues. The V end was cut by 4 bases, the J end by 4 bases, with 10 bases between. CDR3 coding DNA: TGTGCCAGCAGTTCTAGGAGTGGAGAGACCCAGTACTTC. Translated: CASSSRSGETQYF.

The chain recombines TRBV7-2 with TRBJ1-1; 7 bases map to TRBD1. CDR1 is SGHTA and CDR2 is FQGNSA in the germline V gene. CDR3 length: 15 amino acids. V was pared by 1 base and J by 9 bases, with 11 bases of the junction left unmatched. CDR3 residues: CASSLEGGQPVKAFF. For the CDR3, the DNA is TGTGCCAGCAGCTTAGAGGGGGGACAGCCTGTTAAAGCTTTCTTT.

V gene TRBV4-1 combines with J gene TRBJ1-3; D gene unclear. The CDR3 spans 16 residues. Germline lookup yields CDR1 MGHRA and CDR2 YSYEKL. V was pared by 5 bases and J by 0 bases, with 14 bases between. DNA for the CDR3: TGCGCCAGCAGCTATAGCCAGAGCAGCTCTGGAAACACCATATATTTT. Protein product: CASSYSQSSSGNTIYF.